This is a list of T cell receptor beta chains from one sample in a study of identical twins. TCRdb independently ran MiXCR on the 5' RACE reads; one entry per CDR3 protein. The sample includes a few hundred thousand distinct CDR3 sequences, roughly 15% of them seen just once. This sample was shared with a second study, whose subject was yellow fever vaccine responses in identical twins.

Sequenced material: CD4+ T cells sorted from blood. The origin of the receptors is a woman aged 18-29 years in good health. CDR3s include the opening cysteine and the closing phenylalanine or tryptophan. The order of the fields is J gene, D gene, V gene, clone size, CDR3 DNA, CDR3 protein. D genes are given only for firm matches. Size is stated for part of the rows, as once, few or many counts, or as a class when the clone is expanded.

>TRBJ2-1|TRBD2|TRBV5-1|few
TGCGCCAGCCGACAAAGACCGGGGGGTATGGACAATGAGCAGTTCTTC
CASRQRPGGMDNEQFF
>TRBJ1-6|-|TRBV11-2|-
TGTGCCAGCAGCCTACACACCGCAGGGAGCTCCTATAATTCACCCCTCCACTTT
CASSLHTAGSSYNSPLHF
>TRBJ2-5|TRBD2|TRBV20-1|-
TGCAGTGCGAGACTAGCGGGGGTCCCAGAGACCCAGTACTTC
CSARLAGVPETQYF
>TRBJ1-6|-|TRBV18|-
TGTGCCAGCTCACCAAGACAGCTCGACAGCTCCTATAATTCACCCCTCCACTTT
CASSPRQLDSSYNSPLHF
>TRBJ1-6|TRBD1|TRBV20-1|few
TGCAGTGCTAGGTTGGGACAGAATAATTCACCCCTCCACTTT
CSARLGQNNSPLHF
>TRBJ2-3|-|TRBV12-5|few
TGTGCTAGTGGTTTGGGAATGAAGACGTCAGGGGATTGGACAGATACGCAGTATTTT
CASGLGMKTSGDWTDTQYF
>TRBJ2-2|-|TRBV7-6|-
TGTGCCAGCAGCTTTATGAGGGTGGAGGACACCGGGGAGCTGTTTTTT
CASSFMRVEDTGELFF
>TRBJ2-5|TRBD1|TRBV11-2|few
TGTGCCAGCAGGTCGATTCGGGACAGGGGTACCCAAGAGACCCAGTACTTC
CASRSIRDRGTQETQYF
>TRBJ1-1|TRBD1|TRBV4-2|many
TGTGCCAGCAGCCGCCTGACAGGGGAGAACACTGAAGCTTTCTTT
CASSRLTGENTEAFF
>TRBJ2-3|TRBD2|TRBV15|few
TGTGCCACCAGCAGAGGCACGGGAGGGTCCGCGGATACGCAGTATTTT
CATSRGTGGSADTQYF
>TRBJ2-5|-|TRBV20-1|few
TGCAGTGCTAGCTACAACCAAGAGACCCAGTACTTC
CSASYNQETQYF